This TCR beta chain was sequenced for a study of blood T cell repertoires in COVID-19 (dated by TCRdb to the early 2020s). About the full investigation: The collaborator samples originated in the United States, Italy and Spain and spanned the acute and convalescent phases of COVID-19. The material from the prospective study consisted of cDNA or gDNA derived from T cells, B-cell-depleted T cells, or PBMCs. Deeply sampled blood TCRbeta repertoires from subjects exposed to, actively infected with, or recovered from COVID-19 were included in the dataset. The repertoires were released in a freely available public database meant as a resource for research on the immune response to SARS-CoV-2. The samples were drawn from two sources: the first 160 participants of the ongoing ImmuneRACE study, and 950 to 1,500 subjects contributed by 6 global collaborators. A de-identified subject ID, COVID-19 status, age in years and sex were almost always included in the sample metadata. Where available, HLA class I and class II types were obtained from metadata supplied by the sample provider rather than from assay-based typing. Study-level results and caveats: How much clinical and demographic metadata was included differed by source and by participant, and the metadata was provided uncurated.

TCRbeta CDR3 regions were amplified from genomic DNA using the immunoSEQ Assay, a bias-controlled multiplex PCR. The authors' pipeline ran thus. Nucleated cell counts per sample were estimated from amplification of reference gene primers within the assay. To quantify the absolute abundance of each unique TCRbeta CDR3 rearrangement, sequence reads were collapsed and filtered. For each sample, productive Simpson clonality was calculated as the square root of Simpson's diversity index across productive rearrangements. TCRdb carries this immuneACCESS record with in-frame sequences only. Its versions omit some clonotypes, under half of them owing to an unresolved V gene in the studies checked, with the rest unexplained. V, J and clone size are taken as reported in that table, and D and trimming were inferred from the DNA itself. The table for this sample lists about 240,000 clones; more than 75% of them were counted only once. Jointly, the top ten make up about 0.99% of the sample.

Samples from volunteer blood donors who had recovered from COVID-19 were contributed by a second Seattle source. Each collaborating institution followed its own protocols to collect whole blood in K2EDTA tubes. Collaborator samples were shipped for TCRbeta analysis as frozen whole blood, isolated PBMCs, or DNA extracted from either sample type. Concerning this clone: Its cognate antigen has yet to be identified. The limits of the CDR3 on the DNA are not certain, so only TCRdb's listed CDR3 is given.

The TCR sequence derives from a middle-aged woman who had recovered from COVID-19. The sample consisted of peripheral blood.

CDR3 region: CASSKVGEGSYNEQFF. Recombination linked TRBV21-1 to TRBJ2-1; no check of the table's D call, TRBD2, against the DNA was made. TRBV21-1 is reported as a pseudogene. The CDR3, cysteine through phenylalanine, is 16 amino acids long.